This entry lists 16 T cell receptor beta chains sequenced from one sample in a study of T cell repertoires in cytomegalovirus infection. These receptors' targets are unknown. TCRdb passed the reads through MiXCR, listing each CDR3 protein once. The sample includes some 940,000 distinct CDR3 sequences, around 30% of them seen just once. The sample in question was cultured CD8+ T cells from PBMCs, obtained from culture after CMV antigen stimulation. These receptors were taken from a human donor in good health (CMV status not recorded). Some clones in this sample may be carry-over from other donors' samples.

The CDR3 spells CASSYGNYYEQYV. The DNA for the CDR3 is TGTGCCAGCAGTTACGGGAATTACTACGAGCAGTACGTC. The chain couples TRBV6-2 or TRBV6-3 to TRBJ2-7; D ambiguous. Germline V gene lookup returns CDR1 MNHEY and CDR2 SVGEGT. CDR3 size: 13 residues. V gave up 2 bases and J gave up 3 bases, with 8 bases separating them.

This clonotype has just one count. This chain connects TRBV6-1 to TRBJ2-1; D is uncertain. V gave up 4 bases and J gave up 9 bases, with 4 bases separating them. CDR3 length: 10 amino acids. Germline CDR1 MNHNS, CDR2 SASEGT. The CDR3 sequence is CASSVVEQFF. DNA of the CDR3: TGTGCCAGCAGTGTGGTTGAGCAGTTCTTC.

In its sample, this clonotype was seen many times. The chain joins TRBV7-2 to TRBJ2-1; TRBD2 aligns across 12 bases. The V gene end was trimmed by 3 bases and the J gene end by 4 bases; junction bases not matched to a gene: 7. This CDR3 contains 17 residues. The V gene's germline CDR1 is SGHTA and CDR2 FQGNSA. Here the CDR3 DNA reads TGTGCCAGCAGCTTTCCTAGCGGGGGGGCCGCATACAATGAGCAGTTCTTC. Residues: CASSFPSGGAAYNEQFF.

The J gene is TRBJ1-1, the V gene TRBV19; 12 bases are a match to TRBD1. Germline V CDR1 and CDR2: LNHDA, SQIVND (reference sequence). With 9 bases clipped from V and 4 bases from J, the junction kept 21 bases outside the gene matches. The CDR3 has 19 amino acids. CDR3 amino acids: CASPQVRRGTGGGSTEAFF. The CDR3 coding sequence is TGTGCCAGCCCCCAAGTGAGGAGGGGGACAGGGGGCGGGAGCACTGAAGCTTTCTTT.

A few counts support this clonotype. The rearrangement links TRBV4-3 to TRBJ1-1; D remains ambiguous. The V gene lost 0 bases and the J gene lost 2 bases, with 10 bases spanning the gap. This CDR3 has 15 amino acids. Germline CDR1 is LGHNA and CDR2 is YSLEER. The CDR3 coding sequence is TGCGCCAGCAGCCAAGAAGGGTGGGGAAACACTGAAGCTTTCTTT. This translates into CASSQEGWGNTEAFF.

This clonotype was seen just once. The genes are TRBV5-1 and TRBJ1-2, with D possibly TRBD1 on 5 matching bases. This CDR3 region has 15 residues. Germline CDR1 reads SGHRS; CDR2 reads YFSETQ. V was cut by 4 bases and J by 2 bases, with 15 bases left in between. CDR3 residues: CASSPGPRLNYGYTF. The CDR3 nucleotides read TGCGCCAGCAGCCCGGGGCCGCGGTTAAACTATGGCTACACCTTC.

The chain links TRBV6-2 or TRBV6-3 to TRBJ2-2, with a tentative D call TRBD1 (6 bases). Trimming removed 2 bases at V and 0 bases at J, with 10 bases between. This CDR3 is built from 16 residues. From germline, CDR1 is MNHEY and CDR2 SVGEGT. This CDR3 is CASSYLGAPNTGELFF. The CDR3 DNA reads as TGTGCCAGCAGTTACCTGGGGGCCCCGAACACCGGGGAGCTGTTTTTT.

The V gene is TRBV19, the J gene TRBJ2-7; D is possibly TRBD2 (6 bases). CDR3 size: 15 residues. Germline V gene data show CDR1 as LNHDA and CDR2 as SQIVND (reference sequence). Trimming removed 1 base at V and 0 bases at J, with 10 bases between. Written as DNA, the CDR3 is TGTGCCAGTAGTATAGTCGTGACTAGCTCCTACGAGCAGTACTTC. Its protein is CASSIVVTSSYEQYF.

The chain joins TRBV12-3 or TRBV12-4 to TRBJ1-5; D is undetermined. The V end lost 6 bases, the J end lost 4 bases, and 7 bases lay between the germline ends. The CDR3 loop spans 12 amino acids. CDR3 loop: CASRHKNQPQHF. The CDR3 region has the DNA TGTGCCAGCAGGCACAAGAATCAGCCCCAGCATTTT.

The V gene is TRBV10-3, the J gene TRBJ1-5, with D maybe TRBD1 (6 bases). Germline-derived CDR1 and CDR2 are ENHRY and SYGVKD. V lost 10 bases, J lost 5 bases, and 15 bases lay in between. The CDR3 runs 13 residues. The chain's CDR3 is CATNGQTDQPQHF. CDR3 in DNA: TGTGCCACTAACGGACAGACCGATCAGCCCCAGCATTTT.

This clonotype was detected ten times or more. CDR3 loop: CASSFDRGHNSPLHF. The DNA for the CDR3 is TGCGCCAGCAGCTTCGACAGGGGACATAATTCACCCCTCCACTTT. The genes are TRBV5-1 and TRBJ1-6; 8 nucleotides agree with TRBD1. The CDR3 covers 15 residues. With 2 bases clipped from V and 5 bases from J, the junction kept 3 bases outside the gene matches. Germline V CDR1 and CDR2: SGHRS, YFSETQ.

The sample holds many counts of this clonotype. The chain couples TRBV5-4 to TRBJ2-1; D not certain. CDR3 size: 16 residues. Germline CDR1 reads SGHNT; CDR2 reads YYREEE (reference sequence). Deletions cut 0 bases from V and 0 bases from J, with 10 bases between. CDR3 sequence: CASSLALADSYNEQFF. In DNA form, the CDR3 reads TGTGCCAGCAGCTTGGCCCTTGCGGACTCCTACAATGAGCAGTTCTTC.

This chain joins TRBV10-3 and TRBJ2-3; D is unclear. Germline CDR1 ENHRY, CDR2 SYGVKD. This CDR3 has 14 residues. Trimming left V 4 bases short and J 2 bases short, with 10 bases between. For the CDR3, the DNA is TGTGCCATCAGTGGTTCCACGGACACAGATACGCAGTATTTT. This codes for CAISGSTDTDTQYF.

This clonotype came up many times. This chain joins TRBV7-9 and TRBJ2-5, with a possible D match to TRBD1 (5 bases). With 5 bases removed from V and 5 bases from J, the gap between germline ends came to 15 bases. The CDR3 runs 14 residues. CDR1 SEHNR and CDR2 FQNEAQ come from the germline V gene (reference sequence). The CDR3 region has the DNA TGTGCCAGCAGCCCCCCCGACAGTGGCGAGACCCAGTACTTC. Amino acid sequence: CASSPPDSGETQYF.

Only a few counts were recorded for this clonotype. The chain recombines TRBV24-1 with TRBJ2-7; perhaps TRBD1 as D (6 bases). Trimming shortened V by 8 bases and J by 2 bases, and 15 bases separated the two germline ends. CDR3 length: 14 residues. Germline V gene data show CDR1 as KGHDR and CDR2 as SFDVKD. In DNA, the CDR3 is TGTGCCACCATACGAGGACAGTGCCCCTACGAGCAGTACTTC. This encodes CATIRGQCPYEQYF.

This clonotype was counted between two and nine times. The rearrangement joins TRBV20-1 to TRBJ2-7; no reliable D call. Looked up from germline, CDR1 is DFQATT and CDR2 is SNEGSKA (reference sequence). Trimming removed 3 bases at V and 0 bases at J, with 6 bases between. The CDR3 length is 12 residues. In DNA form, the CDR3 reads TGCAGTGCTAGTCAGTTCTCCTACGAGCAGTACGTC. It specifies CSASQFSYEQYV.